This TCR beta chain was captured by sequencing in a study of cytomegalovirus exposure and HLA in healthy donors. Study-wide results and limits: A later analysis showed TCR association rates differing by HLA locus, peaking at DRB1 and lowest at HLA-C. Three chains tied to CMV proved CMV antigen-specific in vitro. What TCR beta sequences reportedly achieved was accurate prediction of HLA-A and HLA-B alleles in most subjects.

This clone occurred once. No antigen is known for it. Germline V CDR1 and CDR2: LNHDA, SQIVND (reference sequence). Trimming stripped 6 bases from V and 0 bases from J, with 11 bases between. The CDR3 is 14 residues long. Amplification used 60 Vbeta primers and 13 Jbeta primers. Repertoires were generated with immunoSEQ multiplex PCR, while TCRdb's copy carries only in-frame clones and drops some. The sample shows 110,000 or so clones, approximately 80% of them seen only once. The material sequenced was PBMCs. The chain joins TRBV19 to TRBJ1-1, with a possible D match to TRBD1 (6 bases). This TCR was recovered from a woman in her 30s in good health and CMV-seropositive. The CDR3 region is CASRWQGMNTEAFF. CDR3 DNA: TGTGCCAGTAGGTGGCAGGGGATGAACACTGAAGCTTTCTTT.